This T cell receptor (beta chain) was identified in a study of blood T cell repertoires in COVID-19. The method was immunoSEQ multiplex PCR; TCRdb's version includes in-frame clones alone and lacks a portion of them. The sample yields about 160,000 clones, roughly 85% seen once. The germline gives CDR1 LNHDA, CDR2 SQIVND (reference sequence). V lost 0 bases, J lost 0 bases, and 12 bases lay in between. The CDR3 has 18 residues. The chain couples TRBV19 to TRBJ1-6; D gene uncertain. The receptor was isolated from a human donor with acute or convalescent COVID-19. The donor label of this sample is uncertain. The material sequenced was peripheral blood. This chain's CDR3 is CASSIESQGSSYNSPLHF. In DNA, the CDR3 is TGTGCCAGTAGTATAGAAAGCCAAGGGAGCTCCTATAATTCACCCCTCCACTTT.